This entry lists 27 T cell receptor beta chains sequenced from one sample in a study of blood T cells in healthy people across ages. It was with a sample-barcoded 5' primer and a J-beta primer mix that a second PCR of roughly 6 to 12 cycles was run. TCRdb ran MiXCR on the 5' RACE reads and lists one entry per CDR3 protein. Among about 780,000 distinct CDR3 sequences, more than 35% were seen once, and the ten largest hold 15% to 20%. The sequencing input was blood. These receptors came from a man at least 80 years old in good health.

The CDR3 nucleotides are TGTGCCAGCGCTGGGGACGGCCCCTACGAGCAGTACTTC. Protein: CASAGDGPYEQYF. The chain is built from TRBV12-3 or TRBV12-4 and TRBJ2-7, with D perhaps matching TRBD1 or TRBD2 (5 bases each). The CDR3 spans 13 residues. V was cut by 8 bases and J by 2 bases, with 13 bases left in between.

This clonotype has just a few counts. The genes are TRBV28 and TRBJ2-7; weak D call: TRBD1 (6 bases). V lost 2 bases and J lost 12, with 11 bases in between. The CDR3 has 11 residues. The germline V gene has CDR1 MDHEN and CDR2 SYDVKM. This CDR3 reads CASSLTGRAYF. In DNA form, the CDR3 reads TGTGCCAGCAGTTTAACAGGGCGTGCGTACTTC. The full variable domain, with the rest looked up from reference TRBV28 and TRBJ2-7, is DVKVTQSSRYLVKRTGEKVFLECVQDMDHENMFWYRQDPGLGLRLIYFSYDVKMKEKGDIPEGYSVSREKKERFSLILESASTNQTSMYLCASSLTGRAYFGPGTRLTVT.

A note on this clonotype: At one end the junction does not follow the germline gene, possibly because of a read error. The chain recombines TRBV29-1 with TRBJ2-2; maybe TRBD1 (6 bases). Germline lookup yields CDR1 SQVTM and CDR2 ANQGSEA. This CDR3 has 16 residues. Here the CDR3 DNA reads TGCGGCGTTGAAGATCAGTCGCAGGGGCTGGCCGGGGAGCTGTTTTTT. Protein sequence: CGVEDQSQGLAGELFF.

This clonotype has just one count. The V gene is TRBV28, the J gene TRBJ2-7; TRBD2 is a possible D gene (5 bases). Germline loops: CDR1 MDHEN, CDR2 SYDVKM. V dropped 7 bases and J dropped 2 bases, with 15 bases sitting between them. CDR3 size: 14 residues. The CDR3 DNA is TGTGCCAGCATACGGACGGGGAAGGCCTACGAGCAGTACTTC. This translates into CASIRTGKAYEQYF.

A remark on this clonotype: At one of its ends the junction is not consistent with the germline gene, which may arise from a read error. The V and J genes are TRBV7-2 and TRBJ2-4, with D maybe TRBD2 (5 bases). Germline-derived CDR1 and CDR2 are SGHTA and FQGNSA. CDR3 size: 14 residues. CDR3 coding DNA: TGTGCCAGCAACTTAGAAGGACTGTCGTACATTCAGTACTTC. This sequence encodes CASNLEGLSYIQYF. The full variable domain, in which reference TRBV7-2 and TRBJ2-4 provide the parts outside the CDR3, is GAGVSQSPSNKVTEKGKDVELRCDPISGHTALYWYRQSLGQGLEFLIYFQGNSAPDKSGLPSDRFSAERTGGSVSTLTIQRTQQEDSAVYLCASNLEGLSYIQYFGAGTRLSVL.

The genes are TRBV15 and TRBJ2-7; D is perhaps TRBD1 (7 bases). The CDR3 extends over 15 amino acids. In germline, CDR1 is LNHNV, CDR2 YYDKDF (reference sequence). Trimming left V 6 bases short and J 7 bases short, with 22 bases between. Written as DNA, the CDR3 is TGTGCCACCAGGGAGGGGGCCAGCTCCTACAATGAGCAGTACTTC. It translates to CATREGASSYNEQYF.

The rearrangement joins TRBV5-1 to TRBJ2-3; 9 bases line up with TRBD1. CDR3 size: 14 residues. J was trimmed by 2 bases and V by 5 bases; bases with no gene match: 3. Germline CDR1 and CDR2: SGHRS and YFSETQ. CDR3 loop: CASSGQGNTDTQYF. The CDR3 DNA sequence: TGCGCCAGCAGTGGACAGGGGAACACAGATACGCAGTATTTT.

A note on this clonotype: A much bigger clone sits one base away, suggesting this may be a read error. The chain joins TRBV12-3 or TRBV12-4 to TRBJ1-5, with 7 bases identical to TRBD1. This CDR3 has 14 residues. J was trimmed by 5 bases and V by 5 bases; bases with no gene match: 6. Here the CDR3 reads CASSVTGVDQPQHF. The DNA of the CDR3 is TGTGCCAGCAGTGTAACAGGGGTTGATCAGCCCCAGCATTTT.

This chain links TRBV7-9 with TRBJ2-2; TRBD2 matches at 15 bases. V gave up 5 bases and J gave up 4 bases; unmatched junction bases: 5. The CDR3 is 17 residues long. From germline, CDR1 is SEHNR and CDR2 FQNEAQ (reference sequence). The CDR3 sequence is CASSARTSGRATGELFF. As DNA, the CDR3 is TGTGCCAGCAGCGCCCGGACTAGCGGGAGGGCCACCGGGGAGCTGTTTTTT.

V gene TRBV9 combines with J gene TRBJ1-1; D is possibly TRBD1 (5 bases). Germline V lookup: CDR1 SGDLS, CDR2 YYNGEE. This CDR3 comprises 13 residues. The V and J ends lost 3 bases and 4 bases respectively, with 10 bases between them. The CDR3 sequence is CASSEAGTTEAFF. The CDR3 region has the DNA TGTGCCAGCAGCGAAGCAGGGACCACTGAAGCTTTCTTT.

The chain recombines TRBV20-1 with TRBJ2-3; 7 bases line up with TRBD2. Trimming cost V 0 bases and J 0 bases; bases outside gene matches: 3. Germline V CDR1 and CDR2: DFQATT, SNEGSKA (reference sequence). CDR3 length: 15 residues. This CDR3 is CSARDTSASTDTQYF. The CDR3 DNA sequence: TGCAGTGCTAGAGATACTAGCGCGAGCACAGATACGCAGTATTTT.

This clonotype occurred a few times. In nucleotides, the CDR3 is TGCGCCAGCAGCCACGCCGGGGAAGGGGGTAACATTCAGTACTTC. It is translated as CASSHAGEGGNIQYF. The J gene is TRBJ2-4, the V gene TRBV4-1; the D gene is possibly TRBD1 (6 bases). Trimming shortened V by 3 bases and J by 7 bases, and 16 bases separated the two germline ends. Germline CDR1 reads MGHRA; CDR2 reads YSYEKL. The CDR3 has 15 residues.

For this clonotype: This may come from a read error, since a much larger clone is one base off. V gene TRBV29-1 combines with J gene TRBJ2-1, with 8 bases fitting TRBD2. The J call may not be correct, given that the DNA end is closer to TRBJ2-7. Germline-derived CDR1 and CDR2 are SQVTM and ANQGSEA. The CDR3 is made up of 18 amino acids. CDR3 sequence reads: CSVEGETSERLSYNEQYF. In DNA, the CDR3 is TGCAGCGTTGAAGGTGAGACTAGCGAGAGGTTGTCCTACAATGAGCAGTACTTC.

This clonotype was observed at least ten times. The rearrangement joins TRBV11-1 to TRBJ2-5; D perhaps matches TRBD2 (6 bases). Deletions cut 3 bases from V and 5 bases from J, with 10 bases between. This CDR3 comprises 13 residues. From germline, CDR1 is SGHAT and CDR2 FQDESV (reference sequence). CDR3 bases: TGTGCCAGCAGCTTCGGGGGTGGGGAGACCCAGTACTTC. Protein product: CASSFGGGETQYF.

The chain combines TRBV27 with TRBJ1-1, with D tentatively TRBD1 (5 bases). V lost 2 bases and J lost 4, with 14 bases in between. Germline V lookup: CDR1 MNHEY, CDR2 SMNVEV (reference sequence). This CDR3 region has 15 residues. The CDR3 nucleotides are TGTGCCAGCAGTTTACTGTTGGGACGGGGCACTGAAGCTTTCTTT. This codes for CASSLLLGRGTEAFF.

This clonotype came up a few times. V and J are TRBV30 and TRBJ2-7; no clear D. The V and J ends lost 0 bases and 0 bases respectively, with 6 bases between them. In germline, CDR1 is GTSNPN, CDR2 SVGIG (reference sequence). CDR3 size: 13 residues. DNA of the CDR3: TGTGCCTGGAGTGTATCCAGCTCCTACGAGCAGTACTTC. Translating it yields CAWSVSSSYEQYF.

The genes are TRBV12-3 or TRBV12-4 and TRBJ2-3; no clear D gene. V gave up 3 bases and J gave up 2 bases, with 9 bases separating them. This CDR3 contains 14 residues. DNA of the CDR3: TGTGCCAGCAGTTTCCGGCAGATCACAGATACGCAGTATTTT. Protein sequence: CASSFRQITDTQYF.

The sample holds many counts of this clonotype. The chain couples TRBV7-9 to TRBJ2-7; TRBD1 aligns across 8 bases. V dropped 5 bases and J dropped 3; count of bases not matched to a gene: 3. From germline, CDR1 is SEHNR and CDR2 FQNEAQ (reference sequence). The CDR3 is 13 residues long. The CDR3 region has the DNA TGTGCCAGCAGCCGGACAGGGAACTACGAGCAGTACTTC. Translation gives CASSRTGNYEQYF.

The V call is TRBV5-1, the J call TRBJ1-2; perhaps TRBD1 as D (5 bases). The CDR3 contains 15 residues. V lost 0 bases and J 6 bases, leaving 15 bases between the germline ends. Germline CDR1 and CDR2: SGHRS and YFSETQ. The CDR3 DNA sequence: TGCGCCAGCAGCTTGGGGTCAGGGCAAACTGATGGCTACACCTTC. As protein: CASSLGSGQTDGYTF. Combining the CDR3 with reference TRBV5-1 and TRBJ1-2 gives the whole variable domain KAGVTQTPRYLIKTRGQQVTLSCSPISGHRSVSWYQQTPGQGLQFLFEYFSETQRNKGNFPGRFSGRQFSNSRSEMNVSTLELGDSALYLCASSLGSGQTDGYTFGSGTRLTVV.

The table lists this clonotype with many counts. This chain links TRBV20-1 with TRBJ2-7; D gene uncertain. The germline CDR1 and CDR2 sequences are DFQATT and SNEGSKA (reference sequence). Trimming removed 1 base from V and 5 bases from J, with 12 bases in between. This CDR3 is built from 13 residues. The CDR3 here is CSARVDVRNEQYF. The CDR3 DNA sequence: TGCAGTGCTAGAGTTGACGTCAGGAACGAGCAGTACTTC.

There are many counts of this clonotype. CDR3 in DNA: TGTGCCAGCACTTTCCAGGGGGGGTATGGCTACACCTTC. Its translation is CASTFQGGYGYTF. The chain employs TRBV28 and TRBJ1-2; 7 bases agree with TRBD1. The CDR3 runs to 13 residues. Germline V lookup: CDR1 MDHEN, CDR2 SYDVKM. Trimming removed 7 bases from V and 5 bases from J; junction bases left unmatched: 7.

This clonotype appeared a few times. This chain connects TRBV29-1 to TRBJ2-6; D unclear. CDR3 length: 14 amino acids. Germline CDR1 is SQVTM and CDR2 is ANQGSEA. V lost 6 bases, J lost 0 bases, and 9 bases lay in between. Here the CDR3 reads CSVADISGANVLTF. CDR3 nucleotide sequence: TGCAGCGTCGCTGATATCTCTGGGGCCAACGTCCTGACTTTC. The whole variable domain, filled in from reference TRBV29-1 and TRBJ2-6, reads SAVISQKPSRDICQRGTSLTIQCQVDSQVTMMFWYRQQPGQSLTLIATANQGSEATYESGFVIDKFPISRPNLTFSTLTVSNMSPEDSSIYLCSVADISGANVLTFGAGSRLTVL.

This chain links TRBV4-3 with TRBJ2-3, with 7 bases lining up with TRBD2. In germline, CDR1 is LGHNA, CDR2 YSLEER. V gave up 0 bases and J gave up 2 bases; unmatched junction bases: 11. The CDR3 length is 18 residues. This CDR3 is CASSQDSFGLENTDTQYF. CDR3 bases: TGCGCCAGCAGCCAAGATTCGTTCGGACTAGAAAACACAGATACGCAGTATTTT.

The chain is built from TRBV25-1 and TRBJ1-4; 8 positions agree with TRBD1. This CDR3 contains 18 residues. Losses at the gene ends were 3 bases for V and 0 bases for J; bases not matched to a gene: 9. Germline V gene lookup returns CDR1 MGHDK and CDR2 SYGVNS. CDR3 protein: CASSDTTGQVATNEKLFF. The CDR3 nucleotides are TGTGCCAGCAGTGACACCACGGGACAGGTCGCAACTAATGAAAAACTGTTTTTT.

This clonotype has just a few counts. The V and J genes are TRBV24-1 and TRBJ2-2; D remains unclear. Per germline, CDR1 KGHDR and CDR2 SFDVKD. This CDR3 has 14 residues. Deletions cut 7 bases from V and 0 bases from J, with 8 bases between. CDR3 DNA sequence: TGTGCCACCAGGGCTCACGCGAACACCGGGGAGCTGTTTTTT. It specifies CATRAHANTGELFF.

The CDR3 DNA reads TGTGCCAGCAGCGAATTAACCGGGAGCCAGTACTTC. Its protein product is CASSELTGSQYF. V usage is TRBV7-2 and J usage is TRBJ2-5, with D perhaps matching TRBD2 (6 bases). The CDR3 has 12 residues. V was pared by 5 bases and J by 10 bases, with 14 bases between. In germline, CDR1 is SGHTA, CDR2 FQGNSA.

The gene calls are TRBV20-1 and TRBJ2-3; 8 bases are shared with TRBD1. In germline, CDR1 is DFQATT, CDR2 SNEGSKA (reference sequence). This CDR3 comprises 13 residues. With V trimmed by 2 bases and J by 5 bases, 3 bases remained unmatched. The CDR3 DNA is TGCAGTGCTAGATTTGACAGGGGAGATACGCAGTATTTT. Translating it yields CSARFDRGDTQYF.